This T cell receptor beta chain is drawn from a study of blood T cell repertoires in COVID-19. Study as a whole: Acute and convalescent COVID-19 samples came from the United States, Italy and Spain.

This CDR3 is 15 amino acids long. V lost 4 bases to trimming and J lost 3 bases; unmatched junction nucleotides: 7. The germline CDR1 and CDR2 sequences are SEHNR and FQNEAQ (reference sequence). Individuals aged about 18 to 100 years were recruited from 24 US areas. The study assigned cohorts using participant-reported clinical history. Two consecutive negative NP/OP PCR tests, clearance, or resolved symptoms defined Cohort 3 recovery. Clones were sequenced by immunoSEQ multiplex PCR, and TCRdb holds only the in-frame ones, with some missing. The sample carries more than 300,000 clones, 88% recorded once.

This TCR came from a young woman who had recovered from COVID-19. J is TRBJ1-2 and V is TRBV7-9; TRBD1 matches at 8 bases. Sequences were obtained from PBMCs or T cells enriched from blood (not recorded which). CDR3: CASSSSTGVDYGYTF. Here the CDR3 DNA reads TGTGCCAGCAGCTCCTCGACAGGGGTTGACTATGGCTACACCTTC.